One TCR beta chain is described in this entry. Its antigen is unknown. Nothing much larger sits one base from this clone, and base qualities are not available. Reading from cysteine to phenylalanine, the CDR3 counts 15 amino acids. Only CDR3 DNA is held: 45 bases, read in frame from base 1. V gives up 5 bases and J gives up 4 bases, and the segment between their germline ends measures 15 bases. As encoded in the germline V gene, CDR1 is MDHEN while CDR2 is SYDVKM. The donors were healthy, HIV-negative adults with no recently reported acute infections or vaccinations. Every donor was a Caucasian adult living in Nashville, Tennessee, USA. For unsorted samples, about 90 million PBMCs were counted and genomic DNA was extracted with the QIAamp DNA Blood Mini kit. Blood was collected by leukapheresis, and PBMCs were isolated by Ficoll-Histopaque density gradient centrifugation and then cryopreserved in liquid nitrogen vapor phase.

TCR CDR3 regions were amplified from genomic DNA by multiplex PCR using the deep immunoSEQ assay. For each cell subset, the extracted genomic DNA was distributed evenly across all wells of several immunoSEQ 96-well plates, and each plate served as one replicate. For unsorted PBMC, each replicate PCR was loaded with approximately 300 ng genomic DNA, equivalent to tens of thousands of T cell genomes. Ten immunoSEQ deep assay plates were used to sequence the unsorted PBMC genomic DNA. The purified libraries were quantified using a Qubit 3.0 fluorometer, sized with a Bioanalyzer 2100, and then quantified again using the KAPA Library Quantification kit. Every immunoSEQ 96-well plate was sequenced on a separate single-read 150-cycle Illumina NextSeq 550 flow cell. In the original analysis: Because the immunoSEQ output included only junctional sequences and no quality scores, the filtering could not be the same as the filtering used for full-length reads. To assign V/J genes and CDR3, sequences were annotated using PyIR, a Python wrapper for IgBLAST v1.9, with IMGT germline references. Reads with weak V/J assignments (E-value above 1e-6), missing CDR3, stop codons, out-of-frame junctions, or ambiguous translated residues were removed. V3J clonotypes were defined by identical inferred V gene, J gene, and CDR3 amino acid sequence. Percentage overlap between repertoires was calculated by dividing the number of shared unique clonotypes by the size of the smaller repertoire. Three approaches were used to assess repertoire richness: RTK rarefaction, the Chao1 estimator, and Recon v2.1 estimates of unobserved clonotypes. TCRdb holds this immuneACCESS table with in-frame rearrangements only. Some clones are missing; in checked studies, unresolved V genes explain under half, and the rest has no known cause. V and J calls and clone size are copied from that table; D and trimming were computed from the DNA. The sample table lists approximately 500,000 clones, around 73% of them with a count of one. In total, the top ten clones hold around 12% of the sample.

This entry comes from a study of shared clonotypes between healthy human individuals (dated by TCRdb to the early 2020s). Regarding the study in general: A couple of women and a few men aged 18 to 49 years were included in the cohort. To estimate repertoire size and how much clonotypes are shared between individuals, the study performed deep sequencing of blood TCR repertoires from roughly five healthy adults. Different laboratories and diverse techniques were used to prepare libraries and sequence TCR repertoires, to increase sequencing depth and limit assay-specific biases. Per donor, leukapheresis produced somewhere between about 0.85 and 9.5 billion PBMCs. Study-level results and caveats: Because the study included a small number of donors, the genetic and exposure-history diversity represented was limited. Sampling was restricted to blood, and TCR repertoires in tissue are likely to differ from TCR repertoires in blood. Based on pairwise subsampling, the degree of clonotype sharing among donors was expected to be affected by sequencing depth.

This clonotype was sampled from a woman in her forties in good health. Some clones in this sample may be carry-over from other donors' samples. The V and J segments used are TRBV28 and TRBJ1-5, with a weak D call of TRBD1 (5 bases match). Sequenced sample: PBMCs. Here the CDR3 is given as CASSLGDGENQPQHF. The nucleotide sequence is TGTGCCAGCAGTCTGGGGGACGGGGAGAATCAGCCCCAGCATTTT.